These 18 T cell receptor beta chains were sequenced from one sample in a study of T cells in Graves' hyperthyroidism and ophthalmopathy. Researchers amplified the TCR beta CDR3 regions from RNA transcripts. The HTBI primer set was used in a first-round RT-PCR of the TCR CDR3. A single record per CDR3 protein comes from TCRdb applying MiXCR to the multiplex PCR reads. The sample includes roughly 710,000 distinct CDR3 sequences, just over 35% of them seen just once. Sequenced: blood. Source of these receptors: a middle-aged woman with Graves' hyperthyroidism.

In this sample, this clonotype turned up many times. V gene TRBV11-3 combines with J gene TRBJ2-5, with D possibly being TRBD1 (5 bases). Deletions cut 5 bases from V and 2 bases from J, with 9 bases between. The CDR3 is 13 residues long. Germline V gives CDR1 SGHNT, CDR2 YENEEA. The CDR3 loop is CASSAQDQETQYF. CDR3 DNA sequence: TGTGCCAGCAGCGCACAGGATCAAGAGACCCAGTACTTC.

This clonotype appeared many times. The V and J genes are TRBV10-3 and TRBJ1-1; 7 nucleotides align to TRBD1. After removal of 7 bases from V and 0 bases from J, the junction contained 5 bases not matched to a gene. The V gene's germline CDR1 is ENHRY and CDR2 SYGVKD. The CDR3 spans 14 residues. CDR3 sequence reads: CAIKGAALNTEAFF. The CDR3 bases are TGTGCCATCAAGGGGGCAGCCTTGAACACTGAAGCTTTCTTT.

The rearrangement links TRBV2 to TRBJ1-2; D not certain. V lost 4 bases to trimming and J lost 4 bases, with 16 bases between them. The CDR3 has 15 amino acids. Germline lookup yields CDR1 SNHLY and CDR2 FYNNEI. The CDR3 nucleotides read TGTGCCAGCAGTGGCATGGGGTCCCCCCTCTATGGCTACACCTTC. Protein: CASSGMGSPLYGYTF.

The genes are TRBV7-9 and TRBJ2-7; perhaps TRBD1 as D (6 bases). Germline V gene data show CDR1 as SEHNR and CDR2 as FQNEAQ (reference sequence). The CDR3 is made up of 14 amino acids. Trimming removed 5 bases at V and 3 bases at J, with 14 bases between. The CDR3 is CASSERDRNYEQYF. In DNA, the CDR3 is TGTGCCAGCAGCGAACGAGACAGGAACTACGAGCAGTACTTC.

The chain recombines TRBV25-1 with TRBJ2-3; D is uncertain. The CDR3 covers 14 residues. Germline CDR1 reads MGHDK; CDR2 reads SYGVNS. Trimming left V 7 bases short and J 2 bases short, with 13 bases between. CDR3: CASTAKPLTDTQYF. CDR3 bases: TGTGCCAGCACAGCAAAACCCCTCACAGATACGCAGTATTTT.

This chain joins TRBV25-1 and TRBJ1-1; D remains unclear. The V end was cut by 11 bases, the J end by 3 bases, with 7 bases between. CDR3 length equals 10 residues. Per the germline V gene, CDR1 is MGHDK and CDR2 is SYGVNS. CDR3: CARWYTEAFF. The CDR3 bases are TGTGCCCGGTGGTACACTGAAGCTTTCTTT.

The sample holds many counts of this clonotype. The chain has TRBV11-3 and TRBJ2-5; D uncertain. Germline V lookup: CDR1 SGHNT, CDR2 YENEEA. This CDR3 comprises 13 residues. Trimming took off 3 bases at V and 2 bases at J, with 7 bases between the two ends. The CDR3 here is CASSFWLQETQYF. The CDR3 DNA reads as TGTGCCAGCAGCTTCTGGTTGCAAGAGACCCAGTACTTC.

This clonotype was seen only a few times. Sequence at one end of the junction differs from germline and may be a read error. This chain joins TRBV10-3 and TRBJ2-7; 9 positions match TRBD2. This CDR3 region has 13 residues. Looked up from germline, CDR1 is ENHRY and CDR2 is SYGVKD. CDR3 nucleotide sequence: TGTGCCAGCAGTACTAGCGGGCCATACGAGCAGTACTTC. Translating it yields CASSTSGPYEQYF.

This clonotype was recorded many times. This chain uses TRBV19 with TRBJ2-5; no definite D call. CDR3 length: 13 residues. Trimming shortened V by 3 bases and J by 3 bases, and 8 bases separated the two germline ends. Germline CDR1 reads LNHDA; CDR2 reads SQIVND (reference sequence). This chain's CDR3 is CASSMWGKETQYF. As DNA, the CDR3 is TGTGCCAGTAGTATGTGGGGAAAAGAGACCCAGTACTTC.

Concerning this clonotype: One end of the junction is discordant with germline, which a read error may explain. For the CDR3, the DNA is TGTGCCAGTAGTATATTATACCGGGAGATCGACGACAAAAGGGTGGTGGGATTT. Its translation: CASSILYREIDDKRVVGF. This chain joins TRBV19 and TRBJ1-1; D unclear. The CDR3 is 18 amino acids. Germline V gene data show CDR1 as LNHDA and CDR2 as SQIVND (reference sequence). The variable domain in full, completed from reference TRBV19 and TRBJ1-1, reads DGGITQSPKYLFRKEGQNVTLSCEQNLNHDAMYWYRQDPGQGLRLIYYSQIVNDFQKGDIAEGYSVSREKKESFPLTVTSAQKNPTAFYLCASSILYREIDDKRVVGFGQGTRLTVV.

In its sample, this clonotype was seen many times. V usage is TRBV19 and J usage is TRBJ1-1, with TRBD1 as a possible D gene (5 bases). CDR3 length: 14 residues. Trimming took 5 bases from V and 3 from J, leaving 13 bases between them. CDR1 LNHDA and CDR2 SQIVND come from the germline V gene (reference sequence). The CDR3 nucleotides read TGTGCCAGTAGTCTAGGAGGGGACTACACTGAAGCTTTCTTT. Its translation is CASSLGGDYTEAFF.

In this sample, this clonotype turned up many times. V and J are TRBV7-2 and TRBJ1-6; 7 positions match TRBD1. The CDR3 has 19 amino acids. The germline CDR1 and CDR2 sequences are SGHTA and FQGNSA. V gave up 6 bases and J gave up 7 bases; unmatched junction bases: 21. Here the CDR3 reads CASRLYRGQKVQWNSPLHF. The CDR3 DNA follows: TGTGCCAGCAGGTTATACAGGGGACAGAAGGTCCAGTGGAATTCACCCCTCCACTTT.

This clonotype was counted only a few times. This chain connects TRBV6-4 to TRBJ1-1; TRBD1 is a possible D gene (5 bases). V lost 6 bases to trimming and J lost 1 base, with 15 bases between them. CDR3 length equals 15 residues. Per the germline V gene, CDR1 is MRHNA and CDR2 is SNTAGT. The CDR3 loop is CASSLGVGANTEAFF. Here the CDR3 DNA reads TGTGCCAGCAGCCTCGGGGTAGGGGCGAACACTGAAGCTTTCTTT.

This clonotype was picked up many times. The V and J genes are TRBV7-6 and TRBJ1-6; D gene unclear. V lost 5 bases and J 7 bases, leaving 18 bases between the germline ends. The CDR3 extends over 16 amino acids. Per the germline V gene, CDR1 is SGHVS and CDR2 is FNYEAQ. CDR3 residues: CASSPDGTKANSPLHF. The CDR3 DNA sequence: TGTGCCAGCAGCCCGGACGGAACGAAAGCCAATTCACCCCTCCACTTT.

For this clonotype: With a much larger clone just one base away, this may be a read error. The rearrangement uses TRBV29-1 and TRBJ1-3; 8 bases match TRBD1. The CDR3 has 15 residues. Per germline, CDR1 SQVTM and CDR2 ANQGSEA. The CDR3 here is CSVKQGGTSGSTIYF. Written as DNA, the CDR3 is TGCAGCGTTAAACAGGGGGGTACCTCTGGAAGCACCATATATTTT.

The V gene is TRBV20-1, the J gene TRBJ2-5; D remains unclear. In germline, CDR1 is DFQATT, CDR2 SNEGSKA (reference sequence). The V and J ends lost 6 bases and 4 bases respectively, with 12 bases between them. The CDR3 is made up of 12 amino acids. Here the CDR3 DNA reads TGCAGTGCCCTAGACTTGGGAGAGACCCAGTACTTC. This gives the protein CSALDLGETQYF.

Only a few counts were recorded for this clonotype. The J gene is TRBJ1-1, the V gene TRBV7-2; D not certain. This CDR3 is built from 13 residues. Germline lookup yields CDR1 SGHTA and CDR2 FQGNSA. V was pared by 1 base and J by 6 bases, with 9 bases between. The CDR3 is CASSLDGGAEAFF. The CDR3 coding sequence is TGTGCCAGCAGCTTAGACGGCGGGGCTGAAGCTTTCTTT.

The V and J genes are TRBV6-1 and TRBJ2-5; the D gene is possibly TRBD2 (6 bases). CDR1 and CDR2 (germline): MNHNS, SASEGT. Trimming removed 5 bases at V and 5 bases at J, with 15 bases between. The CDR3 length is 14 residues. CDR3 amino acids: CASSRAREAETQYF. The CDR3 DNA reads as TGTGCCAGCAGTCGGGCTAGGGAGGCGGAGACCCAGTACTTC.